This paragraph covers one T cell receptor beta chain sequence. No antigen is known for it. This specimen comes from a study of T cell repertoires in cytomegalovirus infection. Study as a whole: In the study, CMV epitopes included recently identified HLA-C-restricted and well-studied HLA-B-restricted ones. Matching HLA type and CMV infection were both indicated by public TCR beta signatures.

General study findings and limits: Ex vivo responses were dominated by HLA-C-restricted CMV-specific TCR beta clonotypes. Cumulative public TCR beta family frequency identified CMV carriers with the relevant HLA.

TCRdb passed the reads through MiXCR, listing each CDR3 protein once. Found here are approximately 470,000 distinct CDR3 sequences, about 39% of them singletons; the top ten hold about two fifths. The clonotype comes from a human donor in good health (CMV status not recorded). Some clones in this sample may be carry-over from other donors' samples. The sample consisted of cultured PBMCs, taken from culture after CMV antigen stimulation.

The CDR3, as DNA: TGTGCCAGCAGCGTAGTCGGGGAAAATTCACCCCTCCACTTT. This gives the protein CASSVVGENSPLHF. The chain is built from TRBV9 and TRBJ1-6; D remains unclear. Germline CDR1 is SGDLS and CDR2 is YYNGEE. The length of the CDR3 is 14 residues. Trimming shortened V by 0 bases and J by 7 bases, and 8 bases separated the two germline ends. Using reference TRBV9 and TRBJ1-6 for the parts outside the CDR3, the full variable domain is DSGVTQTPKHLITATGQRVTLRCSPRSGDLSVYWYQQSLDQGLQFLIQYYNGEERAKGNILERFSAQQFPDLHSELNLSSLELGDSALYFCASSVVGENSPLHFGNGTRLTVT.